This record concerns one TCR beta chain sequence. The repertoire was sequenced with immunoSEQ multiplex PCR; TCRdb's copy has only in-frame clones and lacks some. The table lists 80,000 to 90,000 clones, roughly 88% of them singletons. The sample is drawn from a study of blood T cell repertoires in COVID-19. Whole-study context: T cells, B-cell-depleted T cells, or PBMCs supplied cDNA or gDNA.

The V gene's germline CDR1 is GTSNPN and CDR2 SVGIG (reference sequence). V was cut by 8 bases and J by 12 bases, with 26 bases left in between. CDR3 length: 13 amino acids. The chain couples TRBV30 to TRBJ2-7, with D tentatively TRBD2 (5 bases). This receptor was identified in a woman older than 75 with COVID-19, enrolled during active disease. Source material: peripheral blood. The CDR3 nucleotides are TGTGCCGGAACGGGGAGTATACGCGGGTCTCTGTACTTC. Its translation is CAGTGSIRGSLYF.